The present TCR beta chain was sequenced within a study of T cells in Graves' hyperthyroidism and ophthalmopathy. On the study more broadly: Pretreatment peripheral blood was obtained at initial diagnosis.

Trimming took 4 bases from V and 13 from J, leaving 17 bases between them. Germline assignment: CDR1 GTSNPN and CDR2 SVGIG (reference sequence). The CDR3 sequence is 12 residues long. With regard to this clonotype: What it recognizes is unknown.

Findings and limits, study-wide: Patients with ophthalmopathy were separated from those with stable hyperthyroidism by a 13 V-J model. Before onset, ophthalmopathy was predicted by the model a median 6.5 months earlier.

TCR beta CDR3 regions were amplified from RNA transcripts. First-round RT-PCR targeting the TCR CDR3 was performed with the HTBI primer set. TCRdb used MiXCR to reprocess the multiplex PCR reads, holding one entry per CDR3 protein. The sample consists of 490,000 or so distinct CDR3 sequences, 20% to 25% of them appearing once. Sample: blood. The chain couples TRBV30 to TRBJ2-1; possibly TRBD1 for D (6 bases). The source of this sequence is a woman aged 70-85 years with Graves' ophthalmopathy. Written as DNA, the CDR3 is TGTGCCTGGACTTCGCCGGGACATAGACAGTTCTTC. Amino acid sequence: CAWTSPGHRQFF.